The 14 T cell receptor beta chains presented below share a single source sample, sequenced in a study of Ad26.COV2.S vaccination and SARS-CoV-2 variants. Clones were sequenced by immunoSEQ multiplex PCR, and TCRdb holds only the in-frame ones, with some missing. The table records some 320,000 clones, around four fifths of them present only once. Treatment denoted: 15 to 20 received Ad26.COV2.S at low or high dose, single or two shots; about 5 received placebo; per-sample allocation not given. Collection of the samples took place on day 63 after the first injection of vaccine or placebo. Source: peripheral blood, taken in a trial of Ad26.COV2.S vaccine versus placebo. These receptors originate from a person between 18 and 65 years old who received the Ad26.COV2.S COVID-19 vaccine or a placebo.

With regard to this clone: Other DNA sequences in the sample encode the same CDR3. Written as DNA, the CDR3 is TGTGCCAGCAGTGAGTATTACGAGCAGTACTTC. Amino acids: CASSEYYEQYF. This chain uses TRBV6-1 with TRBJ2-7; D remains unclear. CDR3 length equals 11 residues. Trimming removed 3 bases from V and 4 bases from J, with 4 bases in between. Germline-derived CDR1 and CDR2 are MNHNS and SASEGT.

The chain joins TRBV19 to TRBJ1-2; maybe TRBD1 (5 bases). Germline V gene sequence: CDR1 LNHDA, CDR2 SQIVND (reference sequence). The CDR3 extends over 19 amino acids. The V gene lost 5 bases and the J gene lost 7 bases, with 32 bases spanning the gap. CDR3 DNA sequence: TGTGCCAGTAGTCAAGACAGTCTGGAGGCTCTTGGGAGGTCTTCTGGCTACACCTTC. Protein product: CASSQDSLEALGRSSGYTF.

CDR3: CASSSGVRETQYF. In DNA form, the CDR3 reads TGTGCCAGCAGCTCGGGGGTGCGAGAGACCCAGTACTTC. The gene calls are TRBV7-3 and TRBJ2-5, with D tentatively TRBD2 (6 bases). Trimming left V 4 bases short and J 4 bases short, with 10 bases between. The CDR3 sequence is 13 residues long. Per germline, CDR1 SGHTA and CDR2 FQGTGA.

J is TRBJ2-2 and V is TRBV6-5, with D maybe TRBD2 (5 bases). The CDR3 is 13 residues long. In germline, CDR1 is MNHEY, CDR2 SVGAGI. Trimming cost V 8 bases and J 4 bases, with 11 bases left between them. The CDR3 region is CASFRGFTGELFF. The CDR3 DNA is TGTGCCAGCTTTCGCGGGTTCACCGGGGAGCTGTTTTTT.

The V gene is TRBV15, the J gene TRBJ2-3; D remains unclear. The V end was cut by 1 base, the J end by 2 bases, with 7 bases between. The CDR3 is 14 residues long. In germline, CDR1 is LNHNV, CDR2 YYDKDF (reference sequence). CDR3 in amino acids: CATSRGVSTDTQYF. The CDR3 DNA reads TGTGCCACCAGCAGAGGCGTCTCCACAGATACGCAGTATTTT. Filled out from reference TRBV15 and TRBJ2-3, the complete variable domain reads DAMVIQNPRYQVTQFGKPVTLSCSQTLNHNVMYWYQQKSSQAPKLLFHYYDKDFNNEADTPDNFQSRRPNTSFCFLDIRSPGLGDTAMYLCATSRGVSTDTQYFGPGTRLTVL.

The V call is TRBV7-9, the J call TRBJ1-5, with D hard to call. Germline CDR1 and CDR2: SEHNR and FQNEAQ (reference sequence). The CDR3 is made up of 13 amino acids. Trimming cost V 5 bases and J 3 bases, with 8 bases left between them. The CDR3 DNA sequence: TGTGCCAGCAGCAGGTCCCTCAATCAGCCCCAGCATTTT. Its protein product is CASSRSLNQPQHF.

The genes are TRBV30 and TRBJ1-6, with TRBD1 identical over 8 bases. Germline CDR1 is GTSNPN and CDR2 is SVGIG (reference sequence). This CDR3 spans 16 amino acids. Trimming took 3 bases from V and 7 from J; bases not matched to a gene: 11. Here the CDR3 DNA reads TGTGCCTGGAGCGGAGACCACAGGGGGAGGAATTCACCCCTCCACTTT. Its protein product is CAWSGDHRGRNSPLHF.

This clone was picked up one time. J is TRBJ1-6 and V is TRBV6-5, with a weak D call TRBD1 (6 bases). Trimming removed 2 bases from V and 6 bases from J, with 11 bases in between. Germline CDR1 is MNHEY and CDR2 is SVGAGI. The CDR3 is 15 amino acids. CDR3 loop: CASSYQGQINSPLHF. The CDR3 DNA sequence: TGTGCCAGCAGTTACCAGGGACAAATTAATTCACCCCTCCACTTT.

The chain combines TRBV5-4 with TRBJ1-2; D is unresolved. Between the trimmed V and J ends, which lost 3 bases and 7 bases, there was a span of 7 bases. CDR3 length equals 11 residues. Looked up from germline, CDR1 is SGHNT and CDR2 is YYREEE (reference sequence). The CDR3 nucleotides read TGTGCCAGCAGCTACGCAAGTGGCTACACCTTC. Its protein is CASSYASGYTF.

The CDR3 DNA reads as TGTGCCAGTCGGACTAGCCCAAACACCGGGGAGCTGTTTTTT. This gives the protein CASRTSPNTGELFF. The chain links TRBV3-1 (or the pseudogene TRBV3-2) to TRBJ2-2, with 8 bases matching TRBD2. This CDR3 contains 14 residues. Trimming cost V 9 bases and J 2 bases; bases outside gene matches: 5. Germline CDR1 LGHDT, CDR2 YNNKEL (reference sequence).

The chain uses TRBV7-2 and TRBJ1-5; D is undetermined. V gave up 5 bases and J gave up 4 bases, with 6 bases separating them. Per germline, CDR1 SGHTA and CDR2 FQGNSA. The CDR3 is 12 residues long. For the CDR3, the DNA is TGTGCCAGCAGCCCATCAAATCAGCCCCAGCATTTT. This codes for CASSPSNQPQHF.

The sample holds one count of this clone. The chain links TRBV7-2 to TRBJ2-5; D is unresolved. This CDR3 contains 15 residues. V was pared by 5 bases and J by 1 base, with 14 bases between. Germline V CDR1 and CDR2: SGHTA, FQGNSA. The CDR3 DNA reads TGTGCCAGCAGCCAGGATCGGAAACGCCAAGAGACCCAGTACTTC. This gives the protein CASSQDRKRQETQYF.

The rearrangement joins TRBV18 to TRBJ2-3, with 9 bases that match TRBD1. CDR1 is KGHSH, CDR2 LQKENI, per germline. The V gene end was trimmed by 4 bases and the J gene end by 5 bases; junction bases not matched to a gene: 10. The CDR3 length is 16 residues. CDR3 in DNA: TGTGCCAGCTCACTACTACAGGGGGCGCAGGGAGATACGCAGTATTTT. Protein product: CASSLLQGAQGDTQYF.

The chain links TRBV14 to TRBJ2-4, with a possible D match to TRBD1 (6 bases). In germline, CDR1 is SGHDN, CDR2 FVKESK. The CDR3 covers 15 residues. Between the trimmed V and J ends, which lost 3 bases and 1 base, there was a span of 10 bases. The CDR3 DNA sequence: TGTGCCAGCAGCCAGCCCCAGGGGGCCAAAAACATTCAGTACTTC. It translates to CASSQPQGAKNIQYF. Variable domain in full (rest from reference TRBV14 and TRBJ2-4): EAGVTQFPSHSVIEKGQTVTLRCDPISGHDNLYWYRRVMGKEIKFLLHFVKESKQDESGMPNNRFLAERTGGTYSTLKVQPAELEDSGVYFCASSQPQGAKNIQYFGAGTRLSVL.